Following are 10 T cell receptor beta chains from one sample sequenced in a study of cytomegalovirus exposure and HLA in healthy donors. This PCR relied on a set of 60 Vbeta primers and 13 Jbeta primers. Data came from immunoSEQ multiplex PCR; TCRdb stores just in-frame clones and leaves some out. Of more than 110,000 clones detected, 75% to 90% appear once; the ten largest clones hold about 1.3%. What was sequenced was PBMCs. The receptors come from a female donor in good health and CMV-seronegative.

This chain connects TRBV9 to TRBJ1-1, with D tentatively TRBD1 (5 bases). The germline gives CDR1 SGDLS, CDR2 YYNGEE. The V end lost 0 bases, the J end lost 5 bases, and 11 bases lay between the germline ends. The CDR3 sequence is 14 residues long. CDR3 in amino acids: CASSVGGGDTEAFF. As DNA, the CDR3 is TGTGCCAGCAGCGTAGGTGGAGGGGATACTGAAGCTTTCTTT.

The V gene is TRBV29-1, the J gene TRBJ2-5; D is perhaps TRBD2 (5 bases). The CDR3 extends over 13 amino acids. From germline, CDR1 is SQVTM and CDR2 ANQGSEA. Trimming stripped 6 bases from V and 11 bases from J, with 22 bases between. The CDR3 is CSVTGENLWEQYF. The DNA of the CDR3 is TGCAGCGTCACTGGGGAAAATCTGTGGGAGCAGTACTTC.

The rearrangement links TRBV4-1 to TRBJ2-7, with TRBD1 as a possible D gene (6 bases). The CDR3 is made up of 17 amino acids. CDR1 is MGHRA and CDR2 is YSYEKL in the germline V gene. Between the trimmed V and J ends, which lost 2 bases and 3 bases, there was a span of 20 bases. The CDR3 DNA is TGCGCCAGCAGCCAACCCTCCTGGCAGGGGATCTACTACGAGCAGTACTTC. It is translated as CASSQPSWQGIYYEQYF.

This chain joins TRBV9 and TRBJ1-4, with a weak D call TRBD1 (5 bases). The CDR3 runs 14 residues. Germline CDR1 and CDR2: SGDLS and YYNGEE. V lost 3 bases and J 7 bases, leaving 13 bases between the germline ends. The CDR3 DNA sequence: TGTGCCAGCAGCGCGCAGGGTCGTAGTGAAAAACTGTTTTTT. Its translation is CASSAQGRSEKLFF.

The chain recombines TRBV6-5 with TRBJ2-7; 7 nucleotides align to TRBD1. CDR3 length: 12 residues. Germline CDR1 and CDR2: MNHEY and SVGAGI. V trimming: 6 bases; J trimming: 6 bases; junction bases outside the gene matches: 5. CDR3 amino acids: CASSHRGGEQYF. The CDR3 region has the DNA TGTGCCAGCAGCCACAGGGGTGGCGAGCAGTACTTC.

This clone was seen a handful of times. The V call is TRBV29-1, the J call TRBJ2-7; D remains ambiguous. V shed 3 bases and J shed 1 base, with 7 bases lying between them. From germline, CDR1 is SQVTM and CDR2 ANQGSEA. The CDR3 spans 12 residues. CDR3 coding DNA: TGCAGCGTTGAGGGCAGTTCCTACGAGCAGTACTTC. The encoded protein is CSVEGSSYEQYF.

J is TRBJ1-4 and V is TRBV19, with a possible D match to TRBD1 (6 bases). V was clipped by 4 bases and J by 8 bases, with 11 bases between them. The CDR3 is 13 residues long. In germline, CDR1 is LNHDA, CDR2 SQIVND (reference sequence). In DNA form, the CDR3 reads TGTGCCAGTAGTAAAGGGGGTCGAGAAAAACTGTTTTTT. This translates into CASSKGGREKLFF.

The chain joins TRBV7-9 to TRBJ2-7; TRBD2 aligns across 7 bases. The CDR3 loop spans 14 amino acids. CDR1 and CDR2 (germline): SEHNR, FQNEAQ (reference sequence). The junction had 4 bases not matched to a gene; V was cut back by 3 bases and J by 2 bases. The CDR3 region is CASSLGLIPYEQYF. CDR3 DNA: TGTGCCAGCAGCTTGGGACTAATCCCCTACGAGCAGTACTTC. Full variable domain (remainder filled in from reference TRBV7-9 and TRBJ2-7): DTGVSQNPRHKITKRGQNVTFRCDPISEHNRLYWYRQTLGQGPEFLTYFQNEAQLEKSRLLSDRFSAERPKGSFSTLEIQRTEQGDSAMYLCASSLGLIPYEQYFGPGTRLTVT.

The chain joins TRBV29-1 to TRBJ2-1, with TRBD2 as a possible D gene (6 bases). The CDR3 is 10 residues long. The germline V gene has CDR1 SQVTM and CDR2 ANQGSEA. The V and J ends lost 4 bases and 9 bases respectively, with 7 bases between them. The CDR3 spells CSVGGVEQFF. DNA of the CDR3: TGCAGCGTTGGGGGGGTTGAGCAGTTCTTC.

This clone was recorded a few times. The chain joins TRBV30 to TRBJ1-2; D uncertain. V was clipped by 3 bases and J by 8 bases, with 16 bases between them. Germline values: CDR1 GTSNPN, CDR2 SVGIG (reference sequence). The CDR3 totals 13 residues. The CDR3, as DNA: TGTGCCTGGAGCCCCGTAGAGGGTCCCGGCTACACCTTC. It encodes CAWSPVEGPGYTF. Looking up the rest from reference TRBV30 and TRBJ1-2 gives the full variable domain: SQTIHQWPATLVQPVGSPLSLECTVEGTSNPNLYWYRQAAGRGLQLLFYSVGIGQISSEVPQNLSASRPQDRQFILSSKKLLLSDSGFYLCAWSPVEGPGYTFGSGTRLTVV.